This T cell receptor (beta chain) was sequenced during a study of blood T cell repertoires in COVID-19. On the study more broadly: The United States, Italy and Spain were the sources of the acute and convalescent COVID-19 samples. PBMCs, B-cell-depleted T cells, or T cells provided the cDNA or gDNA that made up the material.

As processed by the authors: Researchers report that nucleated cell counts were estimated from reference gene primer amplification. Only in-frame clones appear in the TCRdb table, and some are missing; sequencing was by immunoSEQ multiplex PCR. The DNA gave D and trimming, while V, J and clone size come from that table. There are 200,000 to 250,000 clones in the sample; just over 90% occur only once, and approximately 1.2% lies in the top ten. The J segment lost 4 bases and the V segment lost 4 bases, leaving 1 base of the junction unmatched. Looked up from germline, CDR1 is SEHNR and CDR2 is FQNEAQ (reference sequence). This CDR3 contains 15 residues.

Material for sequencing was peripheral blood. This TCR derives from a man younger than 40 with acute or convalescent COVID-19. V and J are TRBV7-9 and TRBJ2-2, with 12 bases lining up with TRBD2. CDR3 nucleotides: TGTGCCAGCAGCTCGGGACTAGCGGGCACCGGGGAGCTGTTTTTT. This sequence encodes CASSSGLAGTGELFF.